This TCR beta chain was obtained from a study of TIL therapy for anti-PD-1-resistant metastatic lung cancer. Germline V gene sequence: CDR1 ENHRY, CDR2 SYGVKD. CDR3 length: 11 residues. Trimming cost V 2 bases and J 5 bases, with 4 bases left between them. This was the immunoSEQ v3 assay. Assay used: immunoSEQ multiplex PCR; TCRdb lists only in-frame clones, some missing. The sample has 45,000 to 60,000 clones, just over 70% seen once; the top ten hold 5.5% to 6%. The time point: pre-treatment sample, taken before nivolumab and TIL therapy. The tumor samples were excised metastases, mostly pleural nodules or supraclavicular lymph nodes.

This TCR was sampled from a person between 25 and 79 years old with non-small cell lung cancer. This rearrangement joins TRBV10-3 to TRBJ2-7; D is undetermined. The sequenced sample was tumor tissue, obtained at baseline. CDR3 region: CAISEIDEQYF. The CDR3, as DNA: TGTGCCATCAGTGAGATCGACGAGCAGTACTTC.